The 21 T cell receptor beta chains reported below all come from one sample, sequenced in a study of immune evolution from preneoplasia to lung adenocarcinoma. The table came from immunoSEQ multiplex PCR; TCRdb's copy has only in-frame clones and leaves some out. This table has 2,000 to 2,500 clones, about 40% appearing once. The sequenced sample was FFPE adjacent normal lung tissue. The receptors shown here come from a person between 55 and 80 years old with lung adenocarcinoma.

The chain joins TRBV9 to TRBJ1-1; 8 nucleotides align to TRBD1. Unmatched junction bases numbered 2, after V lost 3 bases and J lost 4 bases. Germline CDR1 and CDR2: SGDLS and YYNGEE. The CDR3 spans 13 residues. The CDR3 DNA is TGTGCCAGCAGCGGACAGGGGTCCACTGAAGCTTTCTTT. Encoded protein: CASSGQGSTEAFF.

In its sample, this clone was seen a few times. The chain joins TRBV4-3 to TRBJ2-7; unclear D gene. Trimming shortened V by 1 base and J by 5 bases, and 15 bases separated the two germline ends. There are 15 residues in the CDR3. Germline V gene sequence: CDR1 LGHNA, CDR2 YSLEER. The CDR3 DNA reads as TGCGCCAGCAGCCAAGCCCGAAGTACGTCCAACGAGCAGTACTTC. Protein: CASSQARSTSNEQYF.

This chain connects TRBV29-1 to TRBJ2-1, with 9 bases identical to TRBD2. The CDR3 extends over 13 amino acids. CDR1 SQVTM and CDR2 ANQGSEA come from the germline V gene. The trim removed 3 bases at V and 8 bases at J, leaving 5 bases unmatched. Here the CDR3 reads CSVEREGRDEQFF. In DNA form, the CDR3 reads TGCAGCGTTGAGCGGGAGGGCCGGGATGAGCAGTTCTTC.

The chain carries TRBV9 and TRBJ1-4; D remains ambiguous. Between the trimmed V and J ends, which lost 0 bases and 0 bases, there was a span of 9 bases. This CDR3 region has 16 residues. From germline, CDR1 is SGDLS and CDR2 YYNGEE. In DNA form, the CDR3 reads TGTGCCAGCAGCGTAGACCTAATTGCAACTAATGAAAAACTGTTTTTT. It is translated as CASSVDLIATNEKLFF.

This clone was counted between two and nine times. The chain uses TRBV30 and TRBJ2-7; D may correspond to TRBD1 or TRBD2 (5 bases each). The CDR3 sequence is 13 residues long. Germline assignment: CDR1 GTSNPN and CDR2 SVGIG (reference sequence). The V end was cut by 3 bases, the J end by 3 bases, with 12 bases between. The CDR3 here is CAWRGPGRYEQYF. CDR3 DNA: TGTGCCTGGAGGGGGCCGGGACGCTACGAGCAGTACTTC.

The rearrangement joins TRBV9 to TRBJ1-1; D not resolved. Germline V gene sequence: CDR1 SGDLS, CDR2 YYNGEE. Trimming took 2 bases from V and 3 from J, leaving 5 bases between them. The CDR3 extends over 12 amino acids. Here the CDR3 DNA reads TGTGCCAGCAGCGTCACGGACACTGAAGCTTTCTTT. Its protein is CASSVTDTEAFF.

This clone has just a few counts. This chain links TRBV18 with TRBJ2-7; D gene unclear. Germline values: CDR1 KGHSH, CDR2 LQKENI. V lost 3 bases and J 7 bases, leaving 13 bases between the germline ends. The CDR3 runs to 13 residues. CDR3 coding DNA: TGTGCCAGCTCACCTGGGAACAACCGGGAGCAGTACTTC. Its translation: CASSPGNNREQYF.

The chain uses TRBV7-3 and TRBJ2-3; D gene uncertain. Germline CDR1 is SGHTA and CDR2 is FQGTGA. V was cut by 3 bases and J by 4 bases, with 11 bases left in between. This CDR3 spans 14 amino acids. The CDR3 loop is CASSFTDSSDTQYF. The CDR3 DNA sequence: TGTGCCAGCAGCTTTACTGACTCCTCAGATACGCAGTATTTT.

The chain has TRBV2 and TRBJ2-1; D perhaps matches TRBD2 (7 bases). V was cut by 4 bases and J by 3 bases, with 16 bases left in between. Germline CDR1 is SNHLY and CDR2 is FYNNEI. This CDR3 region has 16 residues. CDR3 DNA: TGTGCCAGCAGTGGGGGGGCTAGCGGCAACTACAATGAGCAGTTCTTC. Its translation: CASSGGASGNYNEQFF.

The J gene is TRBJ1-4, the V gene TRBV19; D is unclear. Looked up from germline, CDR1 is LNHDA and CDR2 is SQIVND (reference sequence). The CDR3 has 16 residues. The V gene lost 4 bases and the J gene lost 5 bases, with 17 bases spanning the gap. DNA of the CDR3: TGTGCCAGTAGTACCGCCGAGGCAGCAAAGAATGAAAAACTGTTTTTT. Encoded protein: CASSTAEAAKNEKLFF.

The chain recombines TRBV7-9 with TRBJ2-5, with a possible D match to TRBD2 (6 bases). This CDR3 has 14 amino acids. V was pared by 3 bases and J by 4 bases, with 12 bases between. Germline V gene sequence: CDR1 SEHNR, CDR2 FQNEAQ (reference sequence). CDR3 sequence (DNA): TGTGCCAGCAGCTTCCCCGGGGGAGGAGAGACCCAGTACTTC. Translating it yields CASSFPGGGETQYF.

This sequence joins TRBV6-6 and TRBJ2-1; 11 bases are shared with TRBD2. V shed 10 bases, J shed 6 bases, and the junction held 5 bases outside the gene matches. The CDR3 totals 13 residues. Germline CDR1 and CDR2: MNHNY and SVGAGI (reference sequence). Here the CDR3 reads CATIAGGLNEQFF. The CDR3 DNA reads TGTGCCACAATAGCGGGAGGGCTCAATGAGCAGTTCTTC.

The rearrangement joins TRBV11-3 to TRBJ1-1, with 7 bases aligning to TRBD1. V was clipped by 2 bases and J by 0 bases; unmatched bases: 3. CDR3 length: 15 residues. Germline values: CDR1 SGHNT, CDR2 YENEEA. The CDR3 loop reads CASSLQGELNTEAFF. Written as DNA, the CDR3 is TGTGCCAGCAGCTTACAGGGGGAATTGAACACTGAAGCTTTCTTT.

J is TRBJ1-5 and V is TRBV29-1; D call uncertain. CDR3 length: 14 amino acids. The germline CDR1 and CDR2 sequences are SQVTM and ANQGSEA. V lost 0 bases and J lost 6, with 12 bases in between. Here the CDR3 reads CSVEEEEGSQPQHF. Here the CDR3 DNA reads TGCAGCGTTGAAGAGGAGGAGGGCAGTCAGCCCCAGCATTTT. Full variable domain (rest looked up from reference TRBV29-1 and TRBJ1-5): SAVISQKPSRDICQRGTSLTIQCQVDSQVTMMFWYRQQPGQSLTLIATANQGSEATYESGFVIDKFPISRPNLTFSTLTVSNMSPEDSSIYLCSVEEEEGSQPQHFGDGTRLSIL.

In this sample, this clone turned up a few times. V gene TRBV11-1 combines with J gene TRBJ1-5; 8 bases are a match to TRBD1. After removal of 4 bases from V and 2 bases from J, the junction contained 4 bases not matched to a gene. Germline V lookup: CDR1 SGHAT, CDR2 FQDESV (reference sequence). This CDR3 region has 15 residues. The CDR3 loop is CASSSSTGGNQPQHF. CDR3 bases: TGTGCCAGCAGCTCTTCGACAGGGGGCAATCAGCCCCAGCATTTT.

This clone is termed medium-sized. V is TRBV7-3 and J is TRBJ2-2; a possible D gene is TRBD1 (5 bases). The CDR3 consists of 15 residues. Germline values: CDR1 SGHTA, CDR2 FQGTGA. Trimming took off 5 bases at V and 7 bases at J, with 17 bases between the two ends. CDR3 loop: CASSPGMGQGGELFF. The DNA for the CDR3 is TGTGCCAGCAGCCCCGGTATGGGGCAGGGCGGGGAGCTGTTTTTT.

This chain links TRBV11-2 with TRBJ1-1, with TRBD1 as a possible D gene (5 bases). The CDR3 extends over 13 amino acids. The germline V gene has CDR1 SGHAT and CDR2 FQNNGV. V lost 7 bases and J lost 0, with 9 bases in between. The DNA for the CDR3 is TGTGCCAGCACCTTGACAGTGAACACTGAAGCTTTCTTT. Translated: CASTLTVNTEAFF.

The chain links TRBV6-4 to TRBJ2-1, with 8 bases lining up with TRBD2. The CDR3 extends over 15 amino acids. CDR1 and CDR2 (germline): MRHNA, SNTAGT. With 3 bases clipped from V and 3 bases from J, the junction kept 4 bases outside the gene matches. The CDR3 coding sequence is TGTGCCAGCAGTGAAAGCGGGGGCCACTACAATGAGCAGTTCTTC. This codes for CASSESGGHYNEQFF.

This clone is termed large. The chain combines TRBV2 with TRBJ2-1; possibly TRBD1 or TRBD2 for D (6 bases each). The CDR3 runs to 13 residues. The V end was cut by 0 bases, the J end by 15 bases, with 15 bases between. The germline gives CDR1 SNHLY, CDR2 FYNNEI. The CDR3 protein is CASSEADGGGGFF. The CDR3 DNA follows: TGTGCCAGCAGTGAAGCGGATGGCGGAGGGGGGTTCTTC.

The chain recombines TRBV29-1 with TRBJ2-1; no firm D call. Trimming removed 6 bases at V and 4 bases at J, with 4 bases between. The CDR3 covers 10 residues. The germline gives CDR1 SQVTM, CDR2 ANQGSEA. CDR3 amino acids: CSVKYNEQFF. The CDR3 bases are TGCAGCGTGAAGTACAATGAGCAGTTCTTC.

This chain joins TRBV9 and TRBJ2-7, with 7 bases aligning to TRBD2. This CDR3 has 14 amino acids. V lost 2 bases and J lost 7; bases outside the gene matches: 9. The germline CDR1 and CDR2 sequences are SGDLS and YYNGEE. Written as DNA, the CDR3 is TGTGCCAGCAGCGTCTTTGCGGCGGGAGTTGAGCAGTACTTC. As protein: CASSVFAAGVEQYF. Full variable domain (remainder filled in from reference TRBV9 and TRBJ2-7): DSGVTQTPKHLITATGQRVTLRCSPRSGDLSVYWYQQSLDQGLQFLIQYYNGEERAKGNILERFSAQQFPDLHSELNLSSLELGDSALYFCASSVFAAGVEQYFGPGTRLTVT.